These T cell receptor beta chains were read from a single sample in a study of blood T cell repertoires in COVID-19. The repertoire was sequenced with immunoSEQ multiplex PCR; TCRdb's copy has only in-frame clones and lacks some. Among about 90,000 clones, approximately 77% were seen once, and the ten largest hold roughly 9.8%. Material for sequencing was peripheral blood. Receptors were obtained from a woman aged 80 or older with acute or convalescent COVID-19. The conserved cysteine and the conserved F or W are not part of the CDR3 here. Fields, in order: J gene, V gene, CDR3 length, clone size, CDR3 protein. Clone size is given for some rows only: seen once, a few or many times, or a class if the clone is expanded.

TRBJ2-5 TRBV29-1 13 few SVGTGRVWQETQY
TRBJ1-5 TRBV6-5 11 few ASSTQGHQPQH
TRBJ1-2 TRBV7-2 11 . ASSLNPFGGYT
TRBJ1-3 TRBV29-1 11 few SVGTGAGNTIY
TRBJ1-4 TRBV18 13 . ASSPPVGGGEKLF
TRBJ2-5 TRBV19 15 . ASSIGVRLADQETQY
TRBJ1-6 TRBV6-5 11 . ASSLEYNSPLH
TRBJ1-2 TRBV2 10 . ATWDRVYGYT
TRBJ2-7 TRBV28 13 . ASSSPVASGYEQY
TRBJ2-3 TRBV4-2 15 . ASSQGQGVGGTDTQY
TRBJ2-7 TRBV5-1 13 . ASSLLTERTYEQY
TRBJ1-1 TRBV30 12 . AWSAGGSSLEAF
TRBJ2-7 TRBV25-1 13 . ASSEWRQGTYEQY
TRBJ1-3 TRBV28 13 . ASSPGALSGNTIY
TRBJ1-2 TRBV5-1 12 once ASSPGQGQYGYT
TRBJ2-3 TRBV24-1 12 . ATSPSTGADTQY
TRBJ2-7 TRBV5-1 15 . ASSLAPTKRESHEQY
TRBJ1-2 TRBV28 12 . ASSFSGGRFVYT
TRBJ2-7 TRBV19 11 . ASSHGQLGEQY
TRBJ2-1 TRBV11-2 14 . ASSLERGASYNEQF
TRBJ1-4 TRBV5-1 12 . ASSLGGLREKLF
TRBJ2-7 TRBV7-2 11 . ASSLGTTREQY
TRBJ1-2 TRBV27 12 . ASSQNRDDYGYT
TRBJ2-6 TRBV11-2 14 . ASSVDFLSGANVLT
TRBJ1-2 TRBV7-3 12 once ASSPSERGYGYT
TRBJ1-5 TRBV27 13 . ASSVQGSGAQPQH
TRBJ2-1 TRBV19 15 . ASSPPLISGRSNEQF
TRBJ2-3 TRBV28 18 . ASSLLPSPGTSGPRNTQY
TRBJ2-6 TRBV19 11 few AGGWSGANVLT
TRBJ1-2 TRBV29-1 10 . SAEQGKYGYT
TRBJ2-3 TRBV24-1 13 . ATSATTSATDTQY
TRBJ1-3 TRBV5-1 13 . ASSPDTNSGNTIY
TRBJ1-6 TRBV6-5 12 . ASSLGGVRKPLH
TRBJ2-3 TRBV7-2 14 . ASSMTSGRVTDTQY
TRBJ1-5 TRBV6-5 11 . ASSNQGDQPQH
TRBJ2-4 TRBV19 13 . ASRSAGAAKNIQY
TRBJ2-3 TRBV30 10 . AWSVSGDTQY
TRBJ1-4 TRBV6-5 12 . ASSSGELNEKLF
TRBJ2-5 TRBV3-1/TRBV3-2 12 . ASSQTGAGETQY
TRBJ2-7 TRBV6-2/TRBV6-3 13 . ASSSPTGRSNEQY
TRBJ2-1 TRBV24-1 14 . ATSDPGQGSYNEQF
TRBJ1-5 TRBV19 12 . ASSTTGDNQPQH
TRBJ2-1 TRBV4-1 15 . ASSQTRQAISYNEQF
TRBJ1-5 TRBV19 13 few ASSDDRGTGQPQH